The count of the clone carrying this T cell receptor beta chain is one. Assay: immunoSEQ multiplex PCR; the TCRdb copy retains only in-frame clones and omits some. The repertoire holds approximately 230,000 clones, with around 89% as singletons. The data belong to a study of blood T cell repertoires in COVID-19. Study summary: Collection of acute and convalescent COVID-19 samples took place in the United States, Italy and Spain. T cells, B-cell-depleted T cells, or PBMCs provided the cDNA or gDNA that served as material.

Self-reported history from a screening survey and questionnaire set each donor's cohort. Two negative PCRs, clearance, or symptom resolution characterized the recovered Cohort 3 donors. Sequenced material: PBMCs or T cells enriched from blood (not recorded which). This TCR derives from a woman aged 25 to 39 who had recovered from COVID-19.

The DNA for the CDR3 is TGTGCCAGCAAGACCCCCCACGGACAGGGCTTTAGCTCCTATAATTCACCCCTCCACTTT. As protein: CASKTPHGQGFSSYNSPLHF. This chain links TRBV28 with TRBJ1-6; TRBD1 matches 8 bases. CDR1 MDHEN and CDR2 SYDVKM come from the germline V gene. V shed 7 bases, J shed 0 bases, and the junction held 17 bases outside the gene matches. The CDR3 contains 20 residues.